One and the same sample provided the 20 T cell receptor beta chains below, sequenced in a study of T-cell memory formation after mild COVID-19. A single record per CDR3 protein comes from TCRdb applying MiXCR to the 5' RACE reads. This repertoire shows roughly 99,000 distinct CDR3 sequences, about 15% found once; its top ten account for approximately 43%. The specimen was PBMCs or a T cell subset sorted from them (not recorded which). These receptors came from a man younger than 35 who had mild COVID-19 (a few samples of this study predate the infection). Cell type and time point are not known.

This clonotype occurred a few times. The chain links TRBV10-3 to TRBJ2-1; 15 bases map to TRBD2. The trim removed 4 bases at V and 10 bases at J, leaving 5 bases unmatched. There are 15 residues in the CDR3. Germline CDR1 and CDR2: ENHRY and SYGVKD. CDR3 sequence (DNA): TGTGCCATCAGTGGGGGACTAGCGGGGGGTAGGGAGCAGTTCTTC. This encodes CAISGGLAGGREQFF.

This clonotype came up a few times. The rearrangement links TRBV28 to TRBJ1-4, with 9 bases fitting TRBD1. Looked up from germline, CDR1 is MDHEN and CDR2 is SYDVKM. The length of the CDR3 is 14 residues. V shed 4 bases, J shed 8 bases, and the junction held 5 bases outside the gene matches. CDR3 DNA: TGTGCCAGCAGTTGGACAGGGGATCACGAAAAACTGTTTTTT. This sequence encodes CASSWTGDHEKLFF.

This clonotype was detected many times. The chain joins TRBV4-3 to TRBJ1-5; no definite D call. The germline V gene encodes CDR1 LGHNA and CDR2 YSLEER. The V end lost 0 bases, the J end lost 5 bases, and 14 bases lay between the germline ends. This CDR3 contains 16 residues. This chain's CDR3 is CASSQDRGGGHQPQHF. DNA for the CDR3: TGCGCCAGCAGCCAAGATCGTGGTGGAGGACATCAGCCCCAGCATTTT.

This clonotype has just a few counts. This rearrangement joins TRBV20-1 to TRBJ2-5; D might be TRBD1 (6 bases). The CDR3 runs 14 residues. Germline assignment: CDR1 DFQATT and CDR2 SNEGSKA (reference sequence). Trimming left V 6 bases short and J 0 bases short, with 14 bases between. The CDR3 here is CSANSWDNQETQYF. CDR3 nucleotides: TGCAGTGCAAACTCTTGGGACAACCAAGAGACCCAGTACTTC.

This clonotype was picked up a small number of times. This chain uses TRBV4-1 with TRBJ2-5, with TRBD2 as a possible D gene (6 bases). The CDR3 is 17 residues long. Trimming took 2 bases from V and 7 from J, leaving 23 bases between them. The V gene's germline CDR1 is MGHRA and CDR2 YSYEKL. DNA of the CDR3: TGCGCCAGCAGCCAATGGGACCGGCGGGGTCCCGGGGGGACCCAGTACTTC. Amino acids: CASSQWDRRGPGGTQYF.

V and J are TRBV7-9 and TRBJ2-1; D tentatively fits TRBD1 or TRBD2 (5 bases each). In germline, CDR1 is SEHNR, CDR2 FQNEAQ (reference sequence). V gave up 1 base and J gave up 8 bases, with 15 bases separating them. CDR3 length: 15 amino acids. This CDR3 reads CASSLGILGVDEQFF. The CDR3 region has the DNA TGTGCCAGCAGCTTAGGAATTTTGGGGGTGGATGAGCAGTTCTTC. Drawing the rest from reference TRBV7-9 and TRBJ2-1, the complete variable domain is DTGVSQNPRHKITKRGQNVTFRCDPISEHNRLYWYRQTLGQGPEFLTYFQNEAQLEKSRLLSDRFSAERPKGSFSTLEIQRTEQGDSAMYLCASSLGILGVDEQFFGPGTRLTVL.

Only a few counts were recorded for this clonotype. The gene calls are TRBV7-9 and TRBJ2-7; TRBD1 agrees at 7 bases. J was trimmed by 6 bases and V by 5 bases; bases with no gene match: 10. Per germline, CDR1 SEHNR and CDR2 FQNEAQ (reference sequence). The CDR3 loop spans 14 amino acids. The CDR3 spells CASSDVQGVSEQYF. CDR3 coding DNA: TGTGCCAGCAGCGATGTCCAGGGGGTCAGCGAGCAGTACTTC.

This clonotype was recorded at least ten times. The genes are TRBV4-3 and TRBJ2-1, with unresolved D. The CDR3 runs 15 residues. Per germline, CDR1 LGHNA and CDR2 YSLEER. Trimming stripped 4 bases from V and 0 bases from J, with 10 bases between. CDR3 sequence reads: CASSLTRSSYNEQFF. CDR3 in DNA: TGCGCCAGCAGCCTGACCAGGAGCTCCTACAATGAGCAGTTCTTC.

In this sample, this clonotype turned up a few times. The rearrangement joins TRBV6-6 to TRBJ1-1; TRBD1 matches at 7 bases. Germline loops: CDR1 MNHNY, CDR2 SVGAGI (reference sequence). V lost 7 bases, J lost 0 bases, and 11 bases stayed unmatched. The CDR3 is 16 amino acids. The CDR3 protein is CASTQGGRPLNTEAFF. In DNA, the CDR3 is TGTGCCAGCACCCAGGGGGGTCGACCCTTGAACACTGAAGCTTTCTTT.

Many counts were recorded for this clonotype. The V and J genes are TRBV7-2 and TRBJ2-7, with 7 nucleotides matching TRBD1. Per the germline V gene, CDR1 is SGHTA and CDR2 is FQGNSA. The CDR3 contains 13 residues. CDR3: CASSLEGAYEQYV. The CDR3 DNA reads TGTGCCAGCAGTTTAGAGGGGGCTTACGAGCAGTACGTC.

The J gene is TRBJ2-2, the V gene TRBV5-1; 9 bases are a match to TRBD1. The CDR3 totals 16 residues. Germline trimming cut 1 base from V and 7 bases from J; bases unmatched to any gene: 8. The germline gives CDR1 SGHRS, CDR2 YFSETQ. The CDR3 bases are TGCGCCAGCAGCTTGCGAAGGACAGGGGCCGACGGGGAGCTGTTTTTT. Its protein product is CASSLRRTGADGELFF. Combining the CDR3 with reference TRBV5-1 and TRBJ2-2 gives the whole variable domain KAGVTQTPRYLIKTRGQQVTLSCSPISGHRSVSWYQQTPGQGLQFLFEYFSETQRNKGNFPGRFSGRQFSNSRSEMNVSTLELGDSALYLCASSLRRTGADGELFFGEGSRLTVL.

This clonotype appeared once. This chain connects TRBV4-1 to TRBJ2-5; D is possibly TRBD2 (6 bases). CDR1 MGHRA and CDR2 YSYEKL come from the germline V gene. The V end lost 1 base, the J end lost 2 bases, and 8 bases lay between the germline ends. This CDR3 comprises 14 residues. The CDR3 DNA reads TGCGCCAGCAGCCAAGTAGGGACTCAAGAGACCCAGTACTTC. Translating it yields CASSQVGTQETQYF.

This CDR3 reads CASRRVQYTGELFF. In nucleotides, the CDR3 is TGTGCCAGCAGGAGGGTCCAGTACACCGGGGAGCTGTTTTTT. The V and J genes are TRBV2 and TRBJ2-2; D may be TRBD2 (5 bases). Trimming cost V 6 bases and J 3 bases, with 11 bases left between them. This CDR3 is built from 14 residues. Germline V gene data show CDR1 as SNHLY and CDR2 as FYNNEI.

The table lists this clonotype with a few counts. J is TRBJ2-3 and V is TRBV6-6, with TRBD2 as a possible D gene (6 bases). Germline V lookup: CDR1 MNHNY, CDR2 SVGAGI (reference sequence). The CDR3 covers 14 residues. The V gene lost 6 bases and the J gene lost 0 bases, with 10 bases spanning the gap. CDR3 DNA: TGTGCCAGCAGGTACCGGGGGAGCACAGATACGCAGTATTTT. Translation gives CASRYRGSTDTQYF.

This clonotype was counted a few times. One end of the junction is discordant with germline, which a read error may explain. The J gene is TRBJ2-1, the V gene TRBV7-6; TRBD2 is a possible D gene (5 bases). This CDR3 spans 17 amino acids. Germline V lookup: CDR1 SGHVS, CDR2 FNYEAQ. The CDR3 DNA sequence: TGTGCCAGCAGCCTAGCTCCGACCCTTCCGTTATACAATGAGCAGTTCTTC. Its translation: CASSLAPTLPLYNEQFF.

CDR3 sequence reads: CASSLGRGGAEAFF. The CDR3 nucleotides are TGTGCCAGCAGCTTAGGAAGGGGGGGTGCTGAAGCTTTCTTT. The rearrangement uses TRBV7-9 and TRBJ1-1, with D possibly TRBD1 on 6 matching bases. This CDR3 is 14 amino acids long. Germline V gene data show CDR1 as SEHNR and CDR2 as FQNEAQ (reference sequence). V was cut by 1 base and J by 6 bases, with 12 bases left in between.

V and J are TRBV6-5 and TRBJ1-2; the D is unclear. The CDR3 loop spans 14 amino acids. Trimming cost V 0 bases and J 8 bases, with 13 bases left between them. Germline-derived CDR1 and CDR2 are MNHEY and SVGAGI. CDR3 nucleotides: TGTGCCAGCAGTTACTCTGATGCCTGGTGGGGCTACACCTTC. It encodes CASSYSDAWWGYTF.

The chain combines TRBV10-2 with TRBJ2-7; 8 bases align to TRBD1. The CDR3 sequence is 14 residues long. Germline V CDR1 and CDR2: WSHSY, SAAADI. J was trimmed by 3 bases and V by 7 bases; bases with no gene match: 8. The chain's CDR3 is CASNPAGGYYEQYF. The CDR3 nucleotides are TGCGCCAGCAACCCGGCAGGGGGCTACTACGAGCAGTACTTC.

This clonotype was seen repeatedly, ten times or more. The chain employs TRBV25-1 and TRBJ2-5; TRBD2 matches at 9 bases. Germline V gene lookup returns CDR1 MGHDK and CDR2 SYGVNS. V trimming: 5 bases; J trimming: 2 bases; junction bases outside the gene matches: 12. The CDR3 loop spans 17 amino acids. The CDR3 nucleotides read TGTGCCAGCAGTCTCTCAGCGGGGGGCCTCTTACAAGAGACCCAGTACTTC. It specifies CASSLSAGGLLQETQYF.

The chain is built from TRBV5-5 and TRBJ2-4, with D uncertain. Germline lookup yields CDR1 SGHKS and CDR2 YYEKEE (reference sequence). The length of the CDR3 is 15 residues. V lost 6 bases to trimming and J lost 6 bases, with 19 bases between them. The CDR3 loop reads CASTSSVGSGNIQYF. For the CDR3, the DNA is TGTGCCAGCACCTCATCCGTGGGCTCAGGAAACATTCAGTACTTC.